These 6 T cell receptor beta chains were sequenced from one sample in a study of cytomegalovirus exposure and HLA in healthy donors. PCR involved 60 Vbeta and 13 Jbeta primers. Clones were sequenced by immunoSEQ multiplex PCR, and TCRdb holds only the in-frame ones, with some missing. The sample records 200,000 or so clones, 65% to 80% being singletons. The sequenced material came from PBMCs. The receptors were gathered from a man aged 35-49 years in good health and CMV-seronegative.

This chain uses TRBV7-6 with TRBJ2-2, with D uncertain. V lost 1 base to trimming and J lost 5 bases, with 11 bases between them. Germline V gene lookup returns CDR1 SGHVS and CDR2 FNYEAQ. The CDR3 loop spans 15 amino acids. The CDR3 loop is CASSLGVGLTGELFF. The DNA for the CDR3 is TGTGCCAGCAGCTTAGGTGTCGGGTTAACCGGGGAGCTGTTTTTT.

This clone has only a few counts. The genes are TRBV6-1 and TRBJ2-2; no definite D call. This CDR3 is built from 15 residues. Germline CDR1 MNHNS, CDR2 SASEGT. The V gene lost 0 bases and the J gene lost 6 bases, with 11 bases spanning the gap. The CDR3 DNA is TGTGCCAGCAGTGAAGCCCTCGTGAGGTCCGGGGAGCTGTTTTTT. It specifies CASSEALVRSGELFF.

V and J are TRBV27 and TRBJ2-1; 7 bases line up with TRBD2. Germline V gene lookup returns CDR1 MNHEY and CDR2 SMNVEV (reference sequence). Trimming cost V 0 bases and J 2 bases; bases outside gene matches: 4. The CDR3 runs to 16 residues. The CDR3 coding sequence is TGTGCCAGCAGTTTATCCTGGCTAGCGGCCTACAATGAGCAGTTCTTC. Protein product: CASSLSWLAAYNEQFF.

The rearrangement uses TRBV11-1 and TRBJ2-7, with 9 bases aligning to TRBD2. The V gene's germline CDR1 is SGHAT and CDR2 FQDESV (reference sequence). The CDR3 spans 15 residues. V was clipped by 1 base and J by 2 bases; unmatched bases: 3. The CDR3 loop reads CASSLVAGEPYEQYF. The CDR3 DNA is TGTGCCAGCAGCTTAGTAGCGGGAGAGCCCTACGAGCAGTACTTC.

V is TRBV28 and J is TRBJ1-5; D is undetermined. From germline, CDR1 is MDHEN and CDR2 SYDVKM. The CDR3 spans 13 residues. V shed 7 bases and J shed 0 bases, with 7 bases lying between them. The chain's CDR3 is CASKADSNQPQHF. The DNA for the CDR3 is TGTGCCAGCAAGGCGGATAGCAATCAGCCCCAGCATTTT.

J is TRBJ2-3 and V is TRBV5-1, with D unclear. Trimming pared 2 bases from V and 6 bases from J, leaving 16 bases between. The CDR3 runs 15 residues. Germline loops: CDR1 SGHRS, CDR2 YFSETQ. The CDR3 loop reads CASSLEAAERDTQYF. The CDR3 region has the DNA TGCGCCAGCAGCTTAGAGGCGGCAGAAAGGGATACGCAGTATTTT.